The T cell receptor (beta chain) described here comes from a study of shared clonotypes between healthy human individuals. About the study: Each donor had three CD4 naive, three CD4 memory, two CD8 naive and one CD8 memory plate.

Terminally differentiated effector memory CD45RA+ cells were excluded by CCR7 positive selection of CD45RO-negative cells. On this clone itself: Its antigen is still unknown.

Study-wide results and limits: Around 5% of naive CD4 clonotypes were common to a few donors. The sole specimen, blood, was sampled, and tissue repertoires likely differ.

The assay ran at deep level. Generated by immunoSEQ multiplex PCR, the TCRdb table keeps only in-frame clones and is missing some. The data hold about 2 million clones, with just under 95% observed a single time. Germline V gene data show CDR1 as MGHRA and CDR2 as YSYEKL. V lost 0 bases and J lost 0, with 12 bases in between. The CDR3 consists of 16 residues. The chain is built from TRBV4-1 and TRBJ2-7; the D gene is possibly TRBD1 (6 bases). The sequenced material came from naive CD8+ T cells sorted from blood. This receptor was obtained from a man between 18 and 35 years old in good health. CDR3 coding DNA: TGCGCCAGCAGCCAAGAAGGGGACACCTTCTCCTACGAGCAGTACTTC. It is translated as CASSQEGDTFSYEQYF.